This TCR beta chain is drawn from a study of OX40 agonist ivuxolimab in advanced cancers. Turning to the study itself: A mean age of roughly 62 years, range about 23 to 80, was recorded, and roughly 80% were male. Partial responses were achieved by three patients: one hepatocellular carcinoma, two cutaneous melanoma.

Note on this clone: What it binds is not known.

Peripheral blood came from all dose cohorts at three timepoints. Generated by immunoSEQ multiplex PCR, the TCRdb table keeps only in-frame clones and is missing some. The data contain 100,000 to 110,000 clones, 89% of them singletons. General study points: Fewer expanded clones were found on average in CD4+ than in CD8+ T cells.

This CDR3 is 15 amino acids long. Germline V CDR1 and CDR2: SGHTA, FQGNSA. V was trimmed by 1 base and J by 6 bases, leaving 16 bases between them. The chain joins TRBV7-2 to TRBJ2-7, with D tentatively TRBD1 or TRBD2 (5 bases each). Sequenced material: CD4+ or CD8+ T cells sorted from blood, taken in a trial of the OX40 agonist ivuxolimab. This TCR was recovered from an adult with an advanced solid tumor such as melanoma, head and neck, liver or kidney cancer. CDR3 in amino acids: CASSLGGPRAGEQYF. For the CDR3, the DNA is TGTGCCAGCAGCTTAGGGGGACCCCGAGCTGGCGAGCAGTACTTC.